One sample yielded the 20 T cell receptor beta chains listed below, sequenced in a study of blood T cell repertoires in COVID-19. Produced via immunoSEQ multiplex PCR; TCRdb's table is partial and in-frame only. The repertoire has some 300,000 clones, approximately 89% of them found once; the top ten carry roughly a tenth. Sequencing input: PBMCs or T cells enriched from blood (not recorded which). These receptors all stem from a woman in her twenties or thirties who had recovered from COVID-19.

The CDR3 region is CASSLRPSTDANEKLFF. CDR3 nucleotide sequence: TGTGCCAGCAGCCTTAGGCCCTCGACAGATGCTAATGAAAAACTGTTTTTT. V and J are TRBV7-9 and TRBJ1-4; D is perhaps TRBD1 (5 bases). CDR1 and CDR2 (germline): SEHNR, FQNEAQ (reference sequence). This CDR3 has 17 amino acids. The ends were cut back, 5 bases at V and 3 bases at J, with 19 bases in the middle.

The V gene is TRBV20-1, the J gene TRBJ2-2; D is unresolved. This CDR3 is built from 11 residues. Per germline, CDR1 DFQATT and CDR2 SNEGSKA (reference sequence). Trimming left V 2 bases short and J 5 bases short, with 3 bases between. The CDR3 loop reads CSARQTGELFF. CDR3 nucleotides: TGCAGTGCTAGACAAACCGGGGAGCTGTTTTTT.

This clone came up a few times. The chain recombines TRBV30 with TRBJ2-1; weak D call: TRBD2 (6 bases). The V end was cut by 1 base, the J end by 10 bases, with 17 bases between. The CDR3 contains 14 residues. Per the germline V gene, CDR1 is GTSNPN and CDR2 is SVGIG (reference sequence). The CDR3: CAWSASLGGIEQFF. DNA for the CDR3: TGTGCCTGGAGTGCCTCCCTTGGCGGGATAGAGCAGTTCTTC.

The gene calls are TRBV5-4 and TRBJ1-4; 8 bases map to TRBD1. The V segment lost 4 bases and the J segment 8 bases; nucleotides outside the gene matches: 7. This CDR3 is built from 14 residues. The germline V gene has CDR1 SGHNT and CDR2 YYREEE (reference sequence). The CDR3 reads CASSPGQGEEKLFF. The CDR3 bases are TGTGCCAGCAGCCCCGGACAGGGAGAGGAAAAACTGTTTTTT.

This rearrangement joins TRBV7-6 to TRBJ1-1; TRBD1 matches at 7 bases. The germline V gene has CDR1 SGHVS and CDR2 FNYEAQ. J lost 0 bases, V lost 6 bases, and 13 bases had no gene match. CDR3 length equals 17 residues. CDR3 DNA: TGTGCCAGCAGTTTCCTACAGGGGATAGTCATGAACACTGAAGCTTTCTTT. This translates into CASSFLQGIVMNTEAFF. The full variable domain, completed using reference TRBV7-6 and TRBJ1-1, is GAGVSQSPRYKVTKRGQDVALRCDPISGHVSLYWYRQALGQGPEFLTYFNYEAQQDKSGLPNDRFSAERPEGSISTLTIQRTEQRDSAMYRCASSFLQGIVMNTEAFFGQGTRLTVV.

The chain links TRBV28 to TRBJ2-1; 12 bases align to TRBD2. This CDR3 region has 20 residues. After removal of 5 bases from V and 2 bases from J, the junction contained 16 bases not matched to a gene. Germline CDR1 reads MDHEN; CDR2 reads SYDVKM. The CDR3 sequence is CASSGLLAGGTRRAYNEQFF. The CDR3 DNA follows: TGTGCCAGCAGTGGACTACTAGCGGGAGGAACGAGGCGGGCCTACAATGAGCAGTTCTTC.

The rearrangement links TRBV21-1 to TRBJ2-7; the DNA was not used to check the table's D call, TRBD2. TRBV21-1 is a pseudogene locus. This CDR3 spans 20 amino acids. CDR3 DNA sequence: TGTGCCAGCAGCAAGGGCACCGGGACTAGCGGGAGAGAACGTGTCTACGAGCAGTACTTC. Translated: CASSKGTGTSGRERVYEQYF.

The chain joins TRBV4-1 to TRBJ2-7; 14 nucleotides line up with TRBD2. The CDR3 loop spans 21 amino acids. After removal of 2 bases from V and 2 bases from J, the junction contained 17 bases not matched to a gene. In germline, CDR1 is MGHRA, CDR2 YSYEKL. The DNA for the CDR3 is TGCGCCAGCAGCCAACCTAGCTGGACCGGGACTAGCGGGAGTATTGCCTACGAGCAGTACTTC. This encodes CASSQPSWTGTSGSIAYEQYF.

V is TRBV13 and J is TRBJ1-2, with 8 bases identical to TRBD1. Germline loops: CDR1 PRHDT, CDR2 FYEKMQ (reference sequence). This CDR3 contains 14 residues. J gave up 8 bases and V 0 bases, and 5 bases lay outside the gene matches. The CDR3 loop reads CASSLGRGLYGYTF. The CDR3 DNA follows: TGTGCCAGCAGCTTAGGCAGGGGGCTTTACGGCTACACCTTC.

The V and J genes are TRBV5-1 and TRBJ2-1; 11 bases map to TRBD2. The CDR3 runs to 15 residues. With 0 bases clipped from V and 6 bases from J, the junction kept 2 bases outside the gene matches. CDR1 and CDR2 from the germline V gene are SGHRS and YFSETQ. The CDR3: CASSLGLAGSNEQFF. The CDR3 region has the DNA TGCGCCAGCAGCTTGGGACTAGCGGGGTCCAATGAGCAGTTCTTC.

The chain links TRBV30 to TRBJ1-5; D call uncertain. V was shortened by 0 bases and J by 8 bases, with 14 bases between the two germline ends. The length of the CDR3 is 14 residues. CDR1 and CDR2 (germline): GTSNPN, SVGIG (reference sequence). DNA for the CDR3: TGTGCCTGGAGTGTAGTATCGGGGTGGAAGCCCCAGCATTTT. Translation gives CAWSVVSGWKPQHF.

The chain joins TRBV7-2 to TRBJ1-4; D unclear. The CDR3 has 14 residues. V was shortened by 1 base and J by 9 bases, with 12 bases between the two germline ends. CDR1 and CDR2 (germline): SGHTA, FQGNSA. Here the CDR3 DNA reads TGTGCCAGCAGCTTAGATGGCGTGGGCAAAAAACTGTTTTTT. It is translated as CASSLDGVGKKLFF.

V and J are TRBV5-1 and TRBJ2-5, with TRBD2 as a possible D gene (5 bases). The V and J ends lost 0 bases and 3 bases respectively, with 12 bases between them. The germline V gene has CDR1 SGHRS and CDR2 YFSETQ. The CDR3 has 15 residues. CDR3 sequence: CASSLGDLGEETQYF. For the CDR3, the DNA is TGCGCCAGCAGCTTGGGCGACCTCGGGGAAGAGACCCAGTACTTC.

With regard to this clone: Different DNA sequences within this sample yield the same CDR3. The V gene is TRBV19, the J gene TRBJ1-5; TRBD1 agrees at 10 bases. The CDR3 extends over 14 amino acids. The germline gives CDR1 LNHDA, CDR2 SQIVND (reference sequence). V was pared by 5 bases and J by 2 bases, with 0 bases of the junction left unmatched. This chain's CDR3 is CASSGTGGNQPQHF. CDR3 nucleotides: TGTGCCAGTAGTGGGACAGGGGGCAATCAGCCCCAGCATTTT. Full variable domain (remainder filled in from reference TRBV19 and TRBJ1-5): DGGITQSPKYLFRKEGQNVTLSCEQNLNHDAMYWYRQDPGQGLRLIYYSQIVNDFQKGDIAEGYSVSREKKESFPLTVTSAQKNPTAFYLCASSGTGGNQPQHFGDGTRLSIL.

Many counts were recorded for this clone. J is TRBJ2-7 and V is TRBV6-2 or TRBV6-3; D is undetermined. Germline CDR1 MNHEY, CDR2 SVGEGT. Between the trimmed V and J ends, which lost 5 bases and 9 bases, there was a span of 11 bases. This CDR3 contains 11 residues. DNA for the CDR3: TGTGCCAGCAGTCCCCGATGGGCGCAGTACTTC. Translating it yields CASSPRWAQYF.

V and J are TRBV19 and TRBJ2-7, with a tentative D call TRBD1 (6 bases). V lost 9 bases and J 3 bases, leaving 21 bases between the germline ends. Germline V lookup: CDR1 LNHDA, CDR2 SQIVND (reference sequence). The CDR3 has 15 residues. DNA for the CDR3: TGTGCCAGCCAGACTAAGGCAGGGGCCAACTACGAGCAGTACTTC. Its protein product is CASQTKAGANYEQYF. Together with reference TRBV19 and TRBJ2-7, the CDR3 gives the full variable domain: DGGITQSPKYLFRKEGQNVTLSCEQNLNHDAMYWYRQDPGQGLRLIYYSQIVNDFQKGDIAEGYSVSREKKESFPLTVTSAQKNPTAFYLCASQTKAGANYEQYFGPGTRLTVT.

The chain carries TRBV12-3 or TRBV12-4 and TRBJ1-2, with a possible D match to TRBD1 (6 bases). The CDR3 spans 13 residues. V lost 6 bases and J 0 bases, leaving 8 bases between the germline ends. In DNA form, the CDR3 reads TGTGCCAGCAGGGACAGCACTAACTATGGCTACACCTTC. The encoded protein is CASRDSTNYGYTF.

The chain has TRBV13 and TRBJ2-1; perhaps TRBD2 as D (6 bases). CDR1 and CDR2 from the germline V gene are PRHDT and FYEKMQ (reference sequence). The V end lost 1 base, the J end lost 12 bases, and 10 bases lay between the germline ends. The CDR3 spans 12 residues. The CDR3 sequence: CASSLEEAGQFF. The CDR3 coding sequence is TGTGCCAGCAGCTTAGAAGAAGCGGGGCAGTTCTTC.

The CDR3: CASSESVGFWQFF. The CDR3 nucleotides are TGCGCCAGCAGTGAGTCGGTGGGCTTTTGGCAGTTCTTC. This chain joins TRBV10-1 and TRBJ2-1; no clear D gene. Germline assignment: CDR1 WNHNN and CDR2 SYGVQD (reference sequence). This CDR3 is built from 13 residues. The V gene lost 0 bases and the J gene lost 12 bases, with 12 bases spanning the gap.

The CDR3 coding sequence is TGTGCCAGCAGTTTTGGGCGCGCGGGCACTGAAGCTTTCTTT. This encodes CASSFGRAGTEAFF. This chain joins TRBV27 and TRBJ1-1; D not resolved. The CDR3 is 14 residues long. With 3 bases removed from V and 4 bases from J, the gap between germline ends came to 12 bases. Germline assignment: CDR1 MNHEY and CDR2 SMNVEV (reference sequence).